This TCR beta chain originates from a study of blood T cell repertoires in COVID-19. Germline V gives CDR1 KGHSH, CDR2 LQKENI. The CDR3 length is 14 residues. Trimming at V came to 2 bases and at J to 2 bases, leaving 0 bases not matched to a gene. The table came from immunoSEQ multiplex PCR; TCRdb's copy has only in-frame clones and leaves some out. The data show some 150,000 clones, roughly 83% seen once. The chain is built from TRBV18 and TRBJ1-3, with 7 positions matching TRBD1. Sequenced sample: PBMCs or T cells enriched from blood (not recorded which). This receptor was identified in a man in his fifties or sixties who had recovered from COVID-19. CDR3: CASSPGTAGNTIYF. The CDR3 bases are TGTGCCAGCTCACCAGGGACAGCTGGAAACACCATATATTTT.